Below, 8 T cell receptor beta chains from the same sample are listed, as sequenced in a study of blood T cell repertoires in COVID-19. Only in-frame clones appear in the TCRdb table, and some are missing; sequencing was by immunoSEQ multiplex PCR. The sample carries around 230,000 clones, around 86% recorded once. The sample consisted of peripheral blood. These receptors were taken from a man aged 25-45 years who had recovered from COVID-19.

J is TRBJ2-2 and V is TRBV10-3, with D unclear. Germline assignment: CDR1 ENHRY and CDR2 SYGVKD. The CDR3 runs 15 residues. Trimming removed 0 bases from V and 2 bases from J, with 7 bases in between. For the CDR3, the DNA is TGTGCCATCAGTGAGTCGGTAGTAAACACCGGGGAGCTGTTTTTT. Protein sequence: CAISESVVNTGELFF.

The genes are TRBV2 and TRBJ1-3, with D possibly TRBD1 on 5 matching bases. The CDR3 is 18 residues long. The V end lost 10 bases, the J end lost 0 bases, and 25 bases lay between the germline ends. CDR1 SNHLY and CDR2 FYNNEI come from the germline V gene. The CDR3 reads CATLPLGTGAISGNTIYF. For the CDR3, the DNA is TGTGCCACCCTCCCCCTCGGGACGGGAGCCATCTCTGGAAACACCATATATTTT.

This clone was picked up one time. The rearrangement links TRBV19 to TRBJ1-2, with D tentatively TRBD1 (6 bases). The CDR3 spans 17 residues. CDR1 is LNHDA and CDR2 is SQIVND in the germline V gene (reference sequence). Trimming pared 5 bases from V and 7 bases from J, leaving 26 bases between. Written as DNA, the CDR3 is TGTGCCAGTAGTGCCCCTCGAGGGAATAGGGGGTCAGGTGGCTACACCTTC. Protein sequence: CASSAPRGNRGSGGYTF.

The rearrangement uses TRBV3-1 (or the pseudogene TRBV3-2) and TRBJ1-6, with unresolved D. V was trimmed by 8 bases and J by 11 bases, leaving 7 bases between them. Germline values: CDR1 LGHDT, CDR2 YNNKEL (reference sequence). CDR3 length: 10 amino acids. In DNA, the CDR3 is TGTGCCAGCTACGGTCCACCCCTCCACTTT. Amino acid sequence: CASYGPPLHF.

V usage is TRBV7-9 and J usage is TRBJ2-3, with D perhaps TRBD1 (6 bases). Germline CDR1 reads SEHNR; CDR2 reads FQNEAQ (reference sequence). V shed 7 bases and J shed 3 bases, with 14 bases lying between them. CDR3 size: 14 residues. CDR3 amino acids: CASIPAQGTDTQYF. DNA for the CDR3: TGTGCCAGCATTCCGGCCCAGGGGACAGATACGCAGTATTTT.

The chain has TRBV6-5 and TRBJ1-2; the match to TRBD1 covers 7 bases. This CDR3 has 15 residues. Germline CDR1 is MNHEY and CDR2 is SVGAGI. J lost 2 bases, V lost 2 bases, and 5 bases had no gene match. For the CDR3, the DNA is TGTGCCAGCAGTTACGGTGGACAGGCCAACTATGGCTACACCTTC. Its translation: CASSYGGQANYGYTF.

This clone was found once. The chain combines TRBV14 with TRBJ2-7; 7 bases align to TRBD1. Germline V gene data show CDR1 as SGHDN and CDR2 as FVKESK. The CDR3 contains 12 residues. Germline trimming cut 6 bases from V and 3 bases from J; bases unmatched to any gene: 2. The CDR3 DNA reads as TGTGCCAGCAGTCGGACAGGCTACGAGCAGTACTTC. Amino acids: CASSRTGYEQYF.

This clone showed up just a few times. The genes are TRBV7-9 and TRBJ2-7; tentatively, D is TRBD2 (6 bases). Trimming cost V 8 bases and J 6 bases, with 14 bases left between them. There are 12 residues in the CDR3. Germline loops: CDR1 SEHNR, CDR2 FQNEAQ (reference sequence). This CDR3 is CASLGRESEQYF. The CDR3 DNA sequence: TGTGCCAGCCTCGGGAGAGAGAGCGAGCAGTACTTC.